The 27 T cell receptor beta chains below come from one sample, sequenced in a study of OX40 agonist ivuxolimab in advanced cancers. Profiled with immunoSEQ multiplex PCR; TCRdb holds only in-frame clones, not every one. Here the sample spans about 20,000 clones, more than 75% being singletons. The sample in question was CD4+ or CD8+ T cells sorted from blood, obtained in a trial of the OX40 agonist ivuxolimab. These receptors were taken from an adult with an advanced solid tumor such as melanoma, head and neck, liver or kidney cancer.

The chain carries TRBV4-3 and TRBJ1-1; D ambiguous. This CDR3 spans 16 amino acids. The germline V gene has CDR1 LGHNA and CDR2 YSLEER. Trimming shortened V by 0 bases and J by 0 bases, and 11 bases separated the two germline ends. The CDR3 loop reads CASSQDGGRVNTEAFF. CDR3 nucleotides: TGCGCCAGCAGCCAAGATGGAGGACGGGTGAACACTGAAGCTTTCTTT.

This clone was found a few times. The CDR3 loop reads CASSQETSSTDTQYF. CDR3 coding DNA: TGCGCCAGCAGCCAAGAGACTAGCAGCACAGATACGCAGTATTTT. The chain combines TRBV4-1 with TRBJ2-3; 7 nucleotides line up with TRBD2. The CDR3 has 15 amino acids. Per germline, CDR1 MGHRA and CDR2 YSYEKL. J gave up 0 bases and V 0 bases, and 0 bases lay outside the gene matches.

The chain uses TRBV6-6 and TRBJ1-4, with D uncertain. This CDR3 is 12 amino acids long. Germline CDR1 is MNHNY and CDR2 is SVGAGI (reference sequence). The ends were cut back, 3 bases at V and 10 bases at J, with 9 bases in the middle. This CDR3 is CASSYLEGKLFF. The CDR3 region has the DNA TGTGCCAGCAGTTATCTCGAAGGAAAACTGTTTTTT.

J is TRBJ1-1 and V is TRBV13; no clear D gene. Trimming pared 1 base from V and 0 bases from J, leaving 3 bases between. This CDR3 comprises 13 residues. Germline CDR1 is PRHDT and CDR2 is FYEKMQ (reference sequence). As DNA, the CDR3 is TGTGCCAGCAGCTTAGAAGTGAACACTGAAGCTTTCTTT. This encodes CASSLEVNTEAFF.

The rearrangement joins TRBV19 to TRBJ1-4, with 8 bases aligning to TRBD1. Germline-derived CDR1 and CDR2 are LNHDA and SQIVND (reference sequence). The CDR3 has 14 residues. The junction had 15 bases not matched to a gene; V was cut back by 11 bases and J by 10 bases. In DNA, the CDR3 is TGTGCCTGGCCGTTTGGGACAGGTCCTTCAAAACTGTTTTTT. Its translation: CAWPFGTGPSKLFF.

The genes are TRBV6-5 and TRBJ1-4, with D perhaps TRBD1 (6 bases). The CDR3 extends over 12 amino acids. Germline CDR1 and CDR2: MNHEY and SVGAGI. Deletions cut 0 bases from V and 12 bases from J, with 8 bases between. Here the CDR3 reads CASSYSRGELFF. The CDR3, as DNA: TGTGCCAGCAGTTACTCGAGGGGGGAACTGTTTTTT.

V usage is TRBV6-1 and J usage is TRBJ1-5; 7 bases line up with TRBD1. Germline V gives CDR1 MNHNS, CDR2 SASEGT. CDR3 length: 15 residues. The V segment lost 6 bases and the J segment 5 bases; nucleotides outside the gene matches: 10. The CDR3 protein is CASRRDRAIDQPQHF. Here the CDR3 DNA reads TGTGCCAGCAGGAGAGACAGGGCCATTGATCAGCCCCAGCATTTT.

The chain links TRBV7-8 to TRBJ1-1; D is undetermined. Per germline, CDR1 SGHVS and CDR2 FQNEAQ. Trimming stripped 2 bases from V and 5 bases from J, with 6 bases between. CDR3 length: 12 residues. The CDR3 DNA reads TGTGCCAGCAGCTTAATCGGAACTGAAGCTTTCTTT. As protein: CASSLIGTEAFF.

V is TRBV11-2 and J is TRBJ1-5; D uncertain. Germline V gives CDR1 SGHAT, CDR2 FQNNGV. The CDR3 covers 15 residues. Trimming stripped 5 bases from V and 0 bases from J, with 11 bases between. The CDR3 reads CASSPNGHSNQPQHF. CDR3 bases: TGTGCCAGCAGCCCCAACGGTCATAGCAATCAGCCCCAGCATTTT.

This clone was found a few times. V is TRBV15 and J is TRBJ2-7; 9 bases align to TRBD1. The V gene end was trimmed by 4 bases and the J gene end by 5 bases; junction bases not matched to a gene: 24. Germline values: CDR1 LNHNV, CDR2 YYDKDF (reference sequence). The CDR3 has 20 amino acids. CDR3 protein: CATSTTVAGLRGTGRHEQYF. DNA for the CDR3: TGTGCCACCAGCACCACGGTGGCGGGATTAAGGGGGACAGGGAGGCACGAGCAGTACTTC.

Turning to this clone: The junction departs from the called germline gene at one end, perhaps through a read error. The chain employs TRBV13 and TRBJ1-2; D may be TRBD1 (5 bases). Per the germline V gene, CDR1 is PRHDT and CDR2 is FYEKMQ (reference sequence). The CDR3 totals 13 residues. The DNA for the CDR3 is TGTGCCAGCAGCTTGGGGGTAGCCCATGGCCACACCTTC. Translation: CASSLGVAHGHTF.

This sequence joins TRBV6-1 and TRBJ1-2, with a weak D call TRBD1 (5 bases). CDR3 length: 13 residues. V was clipped by 7 bases and J by 7 bases, with 16 bases between them. The germline CDR1 and CDR2 sequences are MNHNS and SASEGT. CDR3: CASTRRGLGGYTF. The CDR3 nucleotides read TGTGCCAGCACCAGAAGGGGTTTAGGTGGCTACACCTTC.

The V gene is TRBV27, the J gene TRBJ2-1, with D hard to call. The CDR3 extends over 12 amino acids. Germline V gives CDR1 MNHEY, CDR2 SMNVEV (reference sequence). V was cut by 10 bases and J by 8 bases, with 15 bases left in between. The CDR3 here is CATALLGDEQFF. In DNA form, the CDR3 reads TGTGCCACCGCGCTGCTAGGCGATGAGCAGTTCTTC.

The gene calls are TRBV5-4 and TRBJ1-1, with 7 bases that match TRBD1. CDR3 size: 13 residues. The V segment lost 7 bases and the J segment 6 bases; nucleotides outside the gene matches: 9. The germline V gene encodes CDR1 SGHNT and CDR2 YYREEE (reference sequence). The CDR3 coding sequence is TGTGCCAGCCGATACAGGGGTGACCCTGAAGCTTTCTTT. Its protein product is CASRYRGDPEAFF. The full variable domain, rest sourced from reference TRBV5-4 and TRBJ1-1, is ETGVTQSPTHLIKTRGQQVTLRCSSQSGHNTVSWYQQALGQGPQFIFQYYREEENGRGNFPPRFSGLQFPNYSSELNVNALELDDSALYLCASRYRGDPEAFFGQGTRLTVV.

The gene calls are TRBV25-1 and TRBJ1-2; D call uncertain. The CDR3 has 16 amino acids. Trimming left V 3 bases short and J 0 bases short, with 14 bases between. Germline CDR1 reads MGHDK; CDR2 reads SYGVNS. CDR3 in amino acids: CASSDGYPGSNYGYTF. The CDR3 DNA follows: TGTGCCAGCAGTGATGGCTACCCGGGCTCTAACTATGGCTACACCTTC.

The chain recombines TRBV7-2 with TRBJ2-1; no reliable D call. V was cut by 1 base and J by 3 bases, with 7 bases left in between. The germline V gene has CDR1 SGHTA and CDR2 FQGNSA. This CDR3 spans 14 amino acids. The CDR3 sequence: CASSLEQSYNEQFF. The CDR3 DNA is TGTGCCAGCAGCTTAGAACAGAGCTACAATGAGCAGTTCTTC.

The chain combines TRBV28 with TRBJ2-7; 7 bases fit TRBD1. Looked up from germline, CDR1 is MDHEN and CDR2 is SYDVKM. This CDR3 has 14 amino acids. V was clipped by 3 bases and J by 3 bases; unmatched bases: 5. CDR3 sequence: CASSFLGQDYEQYF. In DNA, the CDR3 is TGTGCCAGCAGTTTCCTCGGACAGGACTACGAGCAGTACTTC.

The CDR3 sequence: CASSEWQGPPDEKLFF. CDR3 coding DNA: TGTGCCAGCAGTGAATGGCAGGGCCCTCCGGATGAAAAACTGTTTTTT. The chain combines TRBV2 with TRBJ1-4; D is possibly TRBD1 (5 bases). Trimming took 2 bases from V and 6 from J, leaving 16 bases between them. Germline CDR1 SNHLY, CDR2 FYNNEI. The CDR3 is 16 amino acids.

This chain uses TRBV11-2 with TRBJ2-7, with TRBD1 matching over 8 bases. CDR1 SGHAT and CDR2 FQNNGV come from the germline V gene. There are 15 residues in the CDR3. V dropped 1 base and J dropped 4; count of bases not matched to a gene: 6. DNA for the CDR3: TGTGCCAGCAGCTTAGGGGCAGGGGGCGCTTACGAGCAGTACTTC. It translates to CASSLGAGGAYEQYF.

The chain has TRBV9 and TRBJ1-1; 7 bases align to TRBD1. The CDR3 loop spans 14 amino acids. The germline CDR1 and CDR2 sequences are SGDLS and YYNGEE. The junction had 5 bases not matched to a gene; V was cut back by 0 bases and J by 6 bases. The CDR3 region has the DNA TGTGCCAGCAGCGTAGGGGAACAGGGGTCTGAAGCTTTCTTT. Translated, it gives CASSVGEQGSEAFF.

The CDR3 loop is CASSPTSGGANEQFF. The CDR3 bases are TGTGCCAGCAGCCCCACTAGTGGGGGGGCGAATGAGCAGTTCTTC. The rearrangement uses TRBV7-6 and TRBJ2-1; a weak D match, TRBD2 (7 bases). The CDR3 length is 15 residues. Germline CDR1 SGHVS, CDR2 FNYEAQ. V lost 5 bases and J 7 bases, leaving 18 bases between the germline ends. Filled out from reference TRBV7-6 and TRBJ2-1, the complete variable domain reads GAGVSQSPRYKVTKRGQDVALRCDPISGHVSLYWYRQALGQGPEFLTYFNYEAQQDKSGLPNDRFSAERPEGSISTLTIQRTEQRDSAMYRCASSPTSGGANEQFFGPGTRLTVL.

This clone was detected only once. The CDR3 nucleotides are TGTGCCAGCAGTTCGCTAGTGGGGGGAATAGATACGCAGTATTTT. It codes for CASSSLVGGIDTQYF. This chain links TRBV6-1 with TRBJ2-3, with D possibly being TRBD2 (6 bases). The CDR3 consists of 15 residues. The germline CDR1 and CDR2 sequences are MNHNS and SASEGT. Trimming stripped 5 bases from V and 5 bases from J, with 17 bases between.

The chain links TRBV27 to TRBJ2-4, with D perhaps TRBD1 (6 bases). Trimming shortened V by 6 bases and J by 9 bases, and 15 bases separated the two germline ends. CDR3 length: 13 residues. Germline assignment: CDR1 MNHEY and CDR2 SMNVEV (reference sequence). The CDR3 coding sequence is TGTGCCAGCAGGGATCTAGGGGGAACCATTCAGTACTTC. Encoded protein: CASRDLGGTIQYF.

V is TRBV7-3 and J is TRBJ2-1; 9 nucleotides match TRBD2. Trimming removed 5 bases from V and 8 bases from J; junction bases left unmatched: 10. CDR1 and CDR2 (germline): SGHTA, FQGTGA. The CDR3 covers 15 residues. For the CDR3, the DNA is TGTGCCAGCAGCCAATGGCGGGGGGGGCCCGATGAGCAGTTCTTC. Amino acid sequence: CASSQWRGGPDEQFF.

V usage is TRBV11-2 and J usage is TRBJ1-4, with TRBD1 identical over 9 bases. The CDR3 is made up of 14 amino acids. Germline CDR1 and CDR2: SGHAT and FQNNGV. The V gene end was trimmed by 5 bases and the J gene end by 8 bases; junction bases not matched to a gene: 6. CDR3 protein: CASSDGTGSEKLFF. The CDR3 DNA reads as TGTGCCAGCAGCGACGGGACAGGGAGCGAAAAACTGTTTTTT.

The chain recombines TRBV5-4 with TRBJ2-1, with a weak D call TRBD2 (6 bases). V was cut by 4 bases and J by 10 bases, with 12 bases left in between. The CDR3 contains 12 residues. Looked up from germline, CDR1 is SGHNT and CDR2 is YYREEE (reference sequence). Here the CDR3 reads CASSQNGREQFF. The CDR3 DNA is TGTGCCAGCAGCCAGAATGGGAGGGAGCAGTTCTTC.

J is TRBJ1-3 and V is TRBV29-1, with 9 bases lining up with TRBD1. V lost 3 bases to trimming and J lost 6 bases; unmatched junction nucleotides: 6. The CDR3 is 14 amino acids. Germline CDR1 and CDR2: SQVTM and ANQGSEA. The CDR3 DNA sequence: TGCAGCGTTGACGAGGGACAGGGTCCAAACACCATATATTTT. Translating it yields CSVDEGQGPNTIYF.